This paragraph reports one T cell receptor (beta chain). The antigen is unknown. Input was about 616 ng to 6,500 ng of genomic DNA from tumor or blood. This entry comes from a study of T cells in tumors after PD-1 blockade. As for the study in general: During anti-PD-1 treatment, some patients continued daily vismodegib 150 mg. Blood samples averaged around 110,000 templates (range roughly 24,679-270,000) and 35,000 or so unique clonotypes.

Study findings and constraints: Around 37% of tumor TCR clonotypes were also found in blood.

The assay was immunoSEQ multiplex PCR, and TCRdb's table has in-frame clones only and misses some. The table lists 20,000 or so clones, 65% to 85% of them singletons, with about a quarter in the top ten. Trimming pared 2 bases from V and 0 bases from J, leaving 11 bases between. There are 15 residues in the CDR3. The V gene's germline CDR1 is KGHSH and CDR2 LQKENI. This receptor was taken from a human donor with advanced basal cell or squamous cell carcinoma (not recorded which). The sample here was PBMCs, taken after anti-PD-1 therapy. The chain recombines TRBV18 with TRBJ2-7; a possible D gene is TRBD1 (5 bases). The CDR3 protein is CASSPGAESSYEQYF. Here the CDR3 DNA reads TGTGCCAGCTCACCAGGGGCGGAGAGCTCCTACGAGCAGTACTTC.